Below, 17 T cell receptor beta chains from the same sample are listed, as sequenced in a study of shared clonotypes between healthy human individuals. Repertoires were generated with immunoSEQ multiplex PCR, while TCRdb's copy carries only in-frame clones and drops some. The data contain about 470,000 clones, roughly 80% of them singletons. The sample was PBMCs. These receptor sequences come from a middle-aged woman in good health. Some clones in this sample may be carry-over from other donors' samples.

The chain links TRBV19 to TRBJ1-1; the D is unclear. Germline assignment: CDR1 LNHDA and CDR2 SQIVND (reference sequence). The CDR3 contains 14 residues. Between the trimmed V and J ends, which lost 6 bases and 3 bases, there was a span of 14 bases. The CDR3 bases are TGTGCCAGTAGAAAGTCAAACACGGACACTGAAGCTTTCTTT. Residues: CASRKSNTDTEAFF.

CDR3 in amino acids: CASSLEGNSYEQYF. In DNA form, the CDR3 reads TGTGCCAGCAGCTTAGAGGGTAACTCCTACGAGCAGTACTTC. The chain carries TRBV7-2 and TRBJ2-7; D remains unclear. The V gene's germline CDR1 is SGHTA and CDR2 FQGNSA. The CDR3 length is 14 residues. Trimming stripped 1 base from V and 0 bases from J, with 7 bases between.

The chain combines TRBV28 with TRBJ1-1, with TRBD1 matching over 9 bases. The V and J ends lost 4 bases and 2 bases, in that order; junction bases with no gene match: 2. Per germline, CDR1 MDHEN and CDR2 SYDVKM. The CDR3 spans 14 residues. Here the CDR3 reads CASSWGQGNTEAFF. Here the CDR3 DNA reads TGTGCCAGCAGTTGGGGACAGGGTAACACTGAAGCTTTCTTT. Supplemented by reference TRBV28 and TRBJ1-1, the full variable domain reads DVKVTQSSRYLVKRTGEKVFLECVQDMDHENMFWYRQDPGLGLRLIYFSYDVKMKEKGDIPEGYSVSREKKERFSLILESASTNQTSMYLCASSWGQGNTEAFFGQGTRLTVV.

As regards this clone: This specimen includes other DNA sequences encoding the same CDR3. CDR3 coding DNA: TGCGCCAGCAGCCAAGAAGGGAAGGGGGTCTACGAGCAGTACTTC. This encodes CASSQEGKGVYEQYF. The chain combines TRBV4-3 with TRBJ2-7; a weak D match, TRBD1 (6 bases). Germline V gives CDR1 LGHNA, CDR2 YSLEER. The CDR3 is 15 residues long. Trimming left V 0 bases short and J 3 bases short, with 12 bases between.

The chain has TRBV6-1 and TRBJ1-5; D gene uncertain. This CDR3 has 13 residues. From germline, CDR1 is MNHNS and CDR2 SASEGT. V gave up 4 bases and J gave up 4 bases, with 8 bases separating them. The CDR3 nucleotides are TGTGCCAGCAGTGTTGCGGAAAATCAGCCCCAGCATTTT. Translated, it gives CASSVAENQPQHF.

This clone was detected a few times. The chain uses TRBV28 and TRBJ1-2; the D gene is possibly TRBD1 (5 bases). Germline CDR1 and CDR2: MDHEN and SYDVKM. The V end was cut by 4 bases, the J end by 3 bases, with 15 bases between. The CDR3 runs to 15 residues. This CDR3 is CASSWMVTAHYGYTF. The CDR3, as DNA: TGTGCCAGCAGTTGGATGGTGACAGCCCACTATGGCTACACCTTC.

This clone has only one observation. This specimen includes other DNA sequences encoding the same CDR3. The V and J genes are TRBV5-1 and TRBJ1-2; D is undetermined. Trimming removed 4 bases at V and 0 bases at J, with 10 bases between. The length of the CDR3 is 14 residues. The germline V gene has CDR1 SGHRS and CDR2 YFSETQ. This CDR3 reads CASSLVSPNYGYTF. CDR3 nucleotide sequence: TGCGCCAGCAGCCTCGTCTCTCCTAACTATGGCTACACCTTC.

V gene TRBV5-1 combines with J gene TRBJ1-4; D perhaps matches TRBD1 (5 bases). There are 16 residues in the CDR3. Trimming left V 0 bases short and J 2 bases short, with 11 bases between. Germline CDR1 and CDR2: SGHRS and YFSETQ. The CDR3 is CASSLAGAPTNEKLFF. Here the CDR3 DNA reads TGCGCCAGCAGCTTGGCCGGGGCACCCACTAATGAAAAACTGTTTTTT.

V usage is TRBV27 and J usage is TRBJ2-5; TRBD2 might be the D (5 bases). In germline, CDR1 is MNHEY, CDR2 SMNVEV (reference sequence). The V end was cut by 2 bases, the J end by 8 bases, with 15 bases between. The CDR3 totals 14 residues. The DNA of the CDR3 is TGTGCCAGCAGTTTAATAGGAGGTTCGGCAACCCAGTACTTC. Protein product: CASSLIGGSATQYF.

The rearrangement uses TRBV27 and TRBJ2-1; 9 nucleotides match TRBD2. The CDR3 is 15 amino acids. The germline V gene has CDR1 MNHEY and CDR2 SMNVEV (reference sequence). Unmatched junction bases numbered 5, after V lost 7 bases and J lost 1 base. CDR3 sequence reads: CASKPTSGSYNEQFF. CDR3 bases: TGTGCCAGCAAACCGACTAGCGGATCCTACAATGAGCAGTTCTTC.

The V call is TRBV7-9, the J call TRBJ1-1; D not resolved. V lost 5 bases to trimming and J lost 4 bases, with 8 bases between them. The CDR3 runs 12 residues. Germline-derived CDR1 and CDR2 are SEHNR and FQNEAQ (reference sequence). DNA for the CDR3: TGTGCCAGCAGCAAAACAAGCACTGAAGCTTTCTTT. Protein product: CASSKTSTEAFF.

The chain employs TRBV19 and TRBJ2-3, with no clear D. Germline CDR1 LNHDA, CDR2 SQIVND (reference sequence). The CDR3 is 14 residues long. Between the trimmed V and J ends, which lost 9 bases and 0 bases, there was a span of 13 bases. CDR3 in amino acids: CASSLLSSTDTQYF. The DNA of the CDR3 is TGTGCCAGCTCCCTCTTGAGCAGCACAGATACGCAGTATTTT.

J is TRBJ2-5 and V is TRBV28; 13 positions match TRBD2. Germline V gene lookup returns CDR1 MDHEN and CDR2 SYDVKM. This CDR3 contains 16 residues. Germline trimming cut 5 bases from V and 1 base from J; bases unmatched to any gene: 4. The CDR3 reads CASSPRLAGGQETQYF. As DNA, the CDR3 is TGTGCCAGCAGTCCGAGACTAGCGGGAGGCCAAGAGACCCAGTACTTC.

This chain links TRBV28 with TRBJ2-7; 10 bases map to TRBD2. CDR3 length: 14 amino acids. The V gene's germline CDR1 is MDHEN and CDR2 SYDVKM. V lost 3 bases to trimming and J lost 3 bases; unmatched junction nucleotides: 2. CDR3 DNA: TGTGCCAGCAGTTTTCCTAGCGGGAGCTACGAGCAGTACTTC. The encoded protein is CASSFPSGSYEQYF.

J is TRBJ2-7 and V is TRBV5-6; D not resolved. Trimming pared 1 base from V and 0 bases from J, leaving 8 bases between. The V gene's germline CDR1 is SGHDT and CDR2 YYEEEE. The CDR3 length is 14 residues. Written as DNA, the CDR3 is TGTGCCAGCAGCTTGCTAGTAAGCTCCTACGAGCAGTACTTC. Protein sequence: CASSLLVSSYEQYF.

The rearrangement uses TRBV5-6 and TRBJ2-7; weak D call: TRBD1 (6 bases). The CDR3 totals 15 residues. CDR1 is SGHDT and CDR2 is YYEEEE in the germline V gene. V was trimmed by 3 bases and J by 0 bases, leaving 13 bases between them. The DNA for the CDR3 is TGTGCCAGCAGCTCTACAGGGTCTTACTCCTACGAGCAGTACTTC. Translated: CASSSTGSYSYEQYF.

The J gene is TRBJ2-4, the V gene TRBV9; a weak D match, TRBD2 (5 bases). CDR1 and CDR2 from the germline V gene are SGDLS and YYNGEE. The CDR3 extends over 15 amino acids. V lost 0 bases to trimming and J lost 5 bases, with 12 bases between them. Written as DNA, the CDR3 is TGTGCCAGCAGCGTAGATTTGAGCGGAGAAAACATTCAGTACTTC. Residues: CASSVDLSGENIQYF.